Shown below are 23 T cell receptor beta chains from a single sample sequenced in a study of T-cell memory formation after mild COVID-19. TCRdb analysed the 5' RACE reads with MiXCR anew, one entry per CDR3 protein. Of 25,000 to 35,000 distinct CDR3 sequences in the sample, 10% to 15% were seen once. The sequenced sample consisted of PBMCs or a T cell subset sorted from them (not recorded which). All receptors derive from an adult woman who had mild COVID-19 (a few samples of this study predate the infection). Cell type and time point are not known.

This clonotype was seen ten or more times. The chain couples TRBV27 to TRBJ2-1, with D possibly being TRBD2 (5 bases). The germline CDR1 and CDR2 sequences are MNHEY and SMNVEV (reference sequence). The CDR3 length is 15 residues. Between the trimmed V and J ends, which lost 5 bases and 5 bases, there was a span of 16 bases. The CDR3, as DNA: TGTGCCAGCAGTCCCCGAGCTAGCAGAGACAATGAGCAGTTCTTC. Its translation is CASSPRASRDNEQFF.

The CDR3 DNA follows: TGTGCCAGCAGCCTGAGCAGAGGTGAGCAGTTCTTC. Its translation: CASSLSRGEQFF. J is TRBJ2-1 and V is TRBV5-6; D not certain. V lost 4 bases to trimming and J lost 9 bases, with 11 bases between them. Germline V lookup: CDR1 SGHDT, CDR2 YYEEEE. The CDR3 length is 12 residues.

The chain combines TRBV7-9 with TRBJ2-4, with D possibly being TRBD2 (6 bases). The length of the CDR3 is 19 residues. Germline loops: CDR1 SEHNR, CDR2 FQNEAQ (reference sequence). The V end was cut by 5 bases, the J end by 0 bases, with 23 bases between. In nucleotides, the CDR3 is TGTGCCAGCAGCCAACCGACGGAGGGAAGGGAGATAGCCAAAAACATTCAGTACTTC. Its protein is CASSQPTEGREIAKNIQYF. Full variable domain (missing parts from reference TRBV7-9 and TRBJ2-4): DTGVSQNPRHKITKRGQNVTFRCDPISEHNRLYWYRQTLGQGPEFLTYFQNEAQLEKSRLLSDRFSAERPKGSFSTLEIQRTEQGDSAMYLCASSQPTEGREIAKNIQYFGAGTRLSVL.

This clonotype showed up many times. V and J are TRBV20-1 and TRBJ1-4; 8 bases line up with TRBD1. The V segment lost 3 bases and the J segment 0 bases; nucleotides outside the gene matches: 9. Germline V gene data show CDR1 as DFQATT and CDR2 as SNEGSKA (reference sequence). This CDR3 has 17 residues. The CDR3 spells CSARRDRNHATNEKLFF. The CDR3 DNA reads TGCAGTGCTAGGCGGGACAGGAACCATGCAACTAATGAAAAACTGTTTTTT.

This clonotype was detected ten times or more. The chain carries TRBV7-2 and TRBJ1-1; the D is unclear. Germline V gene lookup returns CDR1 SGHTA and CDR2 FQGNSA. Trimming took 5 bases from V and 1 from J, leaving 11 bases between them. This CDR3 contains 14 residues. CDR3 coding DNA: TGTGCCAGCAGCCCCGGCCGATGGAACACTGAAGCTTTCTTT. It specifies CASSPGRWNTEAFF.

This clonotype was seen many times. This rearrangement joins TRBV10-3 to TRBJ2-3; unclear D gene. Germline CDR1 ENHRY, CDR2 SYGVKD. The CDR3 sequence is 12 residues long. V lost 4 bases and J lost 2, with 4 bases in between. The CDR3, as DNA: TGTGCCATCAGTGGATCCACAGATACGCAGTATTTT. This encodes CAISGSTDTQYF.

This clonotype was seen many times. V gene TRBV20-1 combines with J gene TRBJ2-7; 10 nucleotides match TRBD2. The ends lost 5 bases at V and 6 bases at J; junction bases unmatched: 16. This CDR3 comprises 16 residues. Germline values: CDR1 DFQATT, CDR2 SNEGSKA (reference sequence). The CDR3 is CSAGMGMERGGREQYF. The DNA of the CDR3 is TGCAGTGCTGGCATGGGAATGGAGCGGGGGGGCCGCGAGCAGTACTTC.

This clonotype was detected ten times or more. As DNA, the CDR3 is TGTGCCAGCAGCGTAGATCCTGGACAGGCGGGAAACACCATATATTTT. It is translated as CASSVDPGQAGNTIYF. V gene TRBV9 combines with J gene TRBJ1-3, with 7 positions matching TRBD1. Trimming removed 0 bases from V and 4 bases from J; junction bases left unmatched: 7. This CDR3 comprises 16 residues. CDR1 is SGDLS and CDR2 is YYNGEE in the germline V gene.

This clonotype was detected ten times or more. The gene calls are TRBV12-3 or TRBV12-4 and TRBJ2-1; TRBD2 agrees at 7 bases. This CDR3 has 15 residues. Trimming cost V 6 bases and J 6 bases; bases outside gene matches: 11. CDR3 DNA sequence: TGTGCCAGCAGCCCTGGGGCTAGCGGAATCAATGAGCAGTTCTTC. Translation gives CASSPGASGINEQFF.

Ten or more counts support this clonotype. The CDR3 DNA reads TGTGCCAGCAGCTTAGGGTCTCAATCGGTCCAGGCTCCCGGGGAGCTGTTTTTT. Protein sequence: CASSLGSQSVQAPGELFF. The chain is built from TRBV7-9 and TRBJ2-2; no firm D call. Germline assignment: CDR1 SEHNR and CDR2 FQNEAQ (reference sequence). Deletions cut 1 base from V and 6 bases from J, with 21 bases between. This CDR3 comprises 18 residues.

In its sample, this clonotype was seen many times. The chain carries TRBV27 and TRBJ2-3; D not resolved. V was pared by 4 bases and J by 1 base, with 15 bases between. This CDR3 comprises 16 residues. Germline values: CDR1 MNHEY, CDR2 SMNVEV (reference sequence). CDR3 residues: CASSSVGYDGTDTQYF. The DNA for the CDR3 is TGTGCCAGCAGTTCGGTGGGGTATGACGGCACAGATACGCAGTATTTT.

In this sample, this clonotype turned up many times. The chain couples TRBV19 to TRBJ2-7; TRBD2 matches 10 bases. Germline V CDR1 and CDR2: LNHDA, SQIVND (reference sequence). The CDR3 sequence is 14 residues long. The V and J ends lost 5 bases and 3 bases, in that order; junction bases with no gene match: 4. CDR3 coding DNA: TGTGCCAGTAGTGTTAGCGGGAGGCGCTACGAGCAGTACTTC. Translated, it gives CASSVSGRRYEQYF.

This clonotype was seen many times. V gene TRBV6-6 combines with J gene TRBJ2-7, with a tentative D call TRBD1 (5 bases). The V gene's germline CDR1 is MNHNY and CDR2 SVGAGI (reference sequence). The CDR3 length is 14 residues. V was cut by 10 bases and J by 0 bases, with 16 bases left in between. Written as DNA, the CDR3 is TGTGCCACCTTACCGACAGCCACCTCCTACGAGCAGTACTTC. Its protein product is CATLPTATSYEQYF.

This chain connects TRBV27 to TRBJ1-1; maybe TRBD1 (6 bases). V was cut by 2 bases and J by 4 bases, with 8 bases left in between. The CDR3 sequence is 13 residues long. Germline values: CDR1 MNHEY, CDR2 SMNVEV (reference sequence). The CDR3 protein is CASSLQGTTEAFF. The DNA for the CDR3 is TGTGCCAGCAGTTTACAGGGGACCACTGAAGCTTTCTTT.

This clonotype was picked up many times. The V call is TRBV29-1, the J call TRBJ2-1, with 8 positions matching TRBD1. CDR1 is SQVTM and CDR2 is ANQGSEA in the germline V gene. The CDR3 runs to 13 residues. V dropped 7 bases and J dropped 9; count of bases not matched to a gene: 11. The CDR3 nucleotides read TGCAGCGCTTCGGACAGGGAAGCCAGTGAGCAGTTCTTC. Amino acids: CSASDREASEQFF.

The chain is built from TRBV4-2 and TRBJ2-5; D is undetermined. The V gene lost 1 base and the J gene lost 6 bases, with 12 bases spanning the gap. The CDR3 sequence is 14 residues long. The germline CDR1 and CDR2 sequences are LGHNA and YNFKEQ. In DNA, the CDR3 is TGTGCCAGCAGCCAAGCGGCGGATCGTAAGACCCAGTACTTC. Amino acid sequence: CASSQAADRKTQYF.

This clonotype occurred many times. The CDR3 sequence is CASSLGSMNTEAFF. CDR3 bases: TGCGCCAGCAGCTTGGGGTCTATGAACACTGAAGCTTTCTTT. The chain employs TRBV5-1 and TRBJ1-1; no firm D call. The CDR3 loop spans 14 amino acids. From germline, CDR1 is SGHRS and CDR2 YFSETQ. V was trimmed by 0 bases and J by 0 bases, leaving 6 bases between them.

This clonotype was seen ten or more times. V and J are TRBV20-1 and TRBJ2-5; D might be TRBD1 or TRBD2, each matching 5 bases. Trimming took 7 bases from V and 2 from J, leaving 14 bases between them. Germline CDR1 reads DFQATT; CDR2 reads SNEGSKA (reference sequence). CDR3 size: 13 residues. CDR3 residues: CSVTGGLQETQYF. The CDR3 bases are TGCAGTGTAACTGGGGGATTACAAGAGACCCAGTACTTC.

This clonotype has at least ten counts. The V gene is TRBV9, the J gene TRBJ2-1; no clear D. Germline-derived CDR1 and CDR2 are SGDLS and YYNGEE. Trimming took 8 bases from V and 4 from J, leaving 7 bases between them. The CDR3 is made up of 11 amino acids. The CDR3 coding sequence is TGTGCCAGTGAACGTTACAATGAGCAGTTCTTC. Translated, it gives CASERYNEQFF.

By sample fraction, this clonotype is medium-sized. This chain connects TRBV7-3 to TRBJ2-5; unclear D gene. This CDR3 comprises 16 residues. Per germline, CDR1 SGHTA and CDR2 FQGTGA. V was trimmed by 2 bases and J by 0 bases, leaving 13 bases between them. Written as DNA, the CDR3 is TGTGCCAGCAGCTTATCCGGCCCGACGGACCAAGAGACCCAGTACTTC. It yields the protein CASSLSGPTDQETQYF.

This clonotype was detected many times. This chain links TRBV7-9 with TRBJ2-7; TRBD2 matches at 9 bases. The length of the CDR3 is 13 residues. The germline gives CDR1 SEHNR, CDR2 FQNEAQ (reference sequence). V trimming: 4 bases; J trimming: 2 bases; junction bases outside the gene matches: 0. The CDR3 DNA sequence: TGTGCCAGCAGCTGGACTAGCGCCTACGAGCAGTACTTC. This sequence encodes CASSWTSAYEQYF.

This clonotype was counted many times. V usage is TRBV27 and J usage is TRBJ1-5, with unresolved D. The V and J ends lost 3 bases and 7 bases respectively, with 10 bases between them. The CDR3 covers 13 residues. Germline V gene data show CDR1 as MNHEY and CDR2 as SMNVEV (reference sequence). The CDR3 is CASSFRVRQPQHF. The CDR3 coding sequence is TGTGCCAGCAGTTTTCGTGTTCGCCAGCCCCAGCATTTT.

This clonotype qualifies as medium-sized (0.01 to 0.1%). The chain employs TRBV11-2 and TRBJ2-1; TRBD2 matches 10 bases. The CDR3 runs to 15 residues. The ends lost 2 bases at V and 7 bases at J; junction bases unmatched: 5. Germline-derived CDR1 and CDR2 are SGHAT and FQNNGV. CDR3 nucleotides: TGTGCCAGCAGCTTACTAGCGGGAGTAGGGAATGAGCAGTTCTTC. The encoded protein is CASSLLAGVGNEQFF.